This passage covers 28 T cell receptor beta chains from one sample sequenced in a study of blood T cell repertoires in COVID-19. Profiled with immunoSEQ multiplex PCR; TCRdb holds only in-frame clones, not every one. The table includes 200,000 to 250,000 clones, approximately 80% detected once. Sequenced sample: PBMCs or T cells enriched from blood (not recorded which). The receptor set was obtained from a man aged 55-75 years who had recovered from COVID-19.

The rearrangement uses TRBV11-2 and TRBJ1-1; the match to TRBD1 covers 7 bases. The length of the CDR3 is 16 residues. V dropped 4 bases and J dropped 1; count of bases not matched to a gene: 9. CDR1 SGHAT and CDR2 FQNNGV come from the germline V gene. CDR3 sequence reads: CASSSGYRGKNTEAFF. CDR3 nucleotides: TGTGCCAGCAGCTCAGGCTACAGGGGAAAGAACACTGAAGCTTTCTTT.

This clone was counted between two and nine times. The V gene is TRBV3-1 (or the pseudogene TRBV3-2), the J gene TRBJ2-7; 7 bases agree with TRBD2. The CDR3 spans 12 residues. Germline V lookup: CDR1 LGHDT, CDR2 YNNKEL (reference sequence). J gave up 3 bases and V 8 bases, and 4 bases lay outside the gene matches. Here the CDR3 DNA reads TGTGCCAGCGGGAGGGAGGACTACGAGCAGTACTTC. It encodes CASGREDYEQYF.

DNA for the CDR3: TGTGCCAGCAGCCGAGGGACAGGACTAAGCTACGAGCAGTACTTC. Translating gives CASSRGTGLSYEQYF. The chain carries TRBV28 and TRBJ2-7; 8 bases are shared with TRBD1. This CDR3 comprises 15 residues. CDR1 is MDHEN, CDR2 SYDVKM, per germline. The V segment lost 6 bases and the J segment 3 bases; nucleotides outside the gene matches: 10.

This clone appeared once. The chain recombines TRBV15 with TRBJ1-5, with D perhaps matching TRBD1 (5 bases). This CDR3 has 15 amino acids. Per the germline V gene, CDR1 is LNHNV and CDR2 is YYDKDF (reference sequence). Trimming pared 0 bases from V and 7 bases from J, leaving 13 bases between. The CDR3 here is CATSRDRAGQQPQHF. For the CDR3, the DNA is TGTGCCACCAGCAGAGATCGGGCAGGGCAGCAGCCCCAGCATTTT. The full variable domain, its missing parts supplied by reference TRBV15 and TRBJ1-5, is DAMVIQNPRYQVTQFGKPVTLSCSQTLNHNVMYWYQQKSSQAPKLLFHYYDKDFNNEADTPDNFQSRRPNTSFCFLDIRSPGLGDTAMYLCATSRDRAGQQPQHFGDGTRLSIL.

The rearrangement uses TRBV18 and TRBJ1-6; no clear D. Germline CDR1 and CDR2: KGHSH and LQKENI. V was shortened by 5 bases and J by 0 bases, with 11 bases between the two germline ends. The CDR3 is 16 residues long. The CDR3 nucleotides read TGTGCCAGCTCAGCCGAACAGAGCTCCTATAATTCACCCCTCCACTTT. Translated: CASSAEQSSYNSPLHF.

This chain links TRBV7-6 with TRBJ1-1; D remains ambiguous. The CDR3 spans 13 residues. V lost 3 bases, J lost 4 bases, and 9 bases lay in between. From germline, CDR1 is SGHVS and CDR2 FNYEAQ. DNA of the CDR3: TGTGCCAGCAGCTTCGGGGAGGGCACTGAAGCTTTCTTT. Protein: CASSFGEGTEAFF.

The chain employs TRBV5-6 and TRBJ1-4; 7 nucleotides agree with TRBD1. The J segment lost 10 bases and the V segment lost 4 bases, leaving 16 bases of the junction unmatched. The CDR3 consists of 16 residues. From germline, CDR1 is SGHDT and CDR2 YYEEEE. This CDR3 is CASSPKGAHNEGKLFF. Written as DNA, the CDR3 is TGTGCCAGCAGCCCGAAGGGGGCGCATAATGAAGGAAAACTGTTTTTT.

This chain links TRBV30 with TRBJ1-2; 7 bases are shared with TRBD1. From germline, CDR1 is GTSNPN and CDR2 SVGIG (reference sequence). CDR3 length equals 14 residues. V was clipped by 0 bases and J by 0 bases; unmatched bases: 1. Here the CDR3 DNA reads TGTGCCTGGAGTGTTACAGGGGCTAACTATGGCTACACCTTC. As protein: CAWSVTGANYGYTF. Full variable domain (outside the CDR3, taken from reference TRBV30 and TRBJ1-2): SQTIHQWPATLVQPVGSPLSLECTVEGTSNPNLYWYRQAAGRGLQLLFYSVGIGQISSEVPQNLSASRPQDRQFILSSKKLLLSDSGFYLCAWSVTGANYGYTFGSGTRLTVV.

V usage is TRBV10-3 and J usage is TRBJ2-1, with 10 bases that match TRBD2. This CDR3 is 16 amino acids long. J gave up 3 bases and V 4 bases, and 6 bases lay outside the gene matches. CDR1 and CDR2 from the germline V gene are ENHRY and SYGVKD. The CDR3 nucleotides read TGTGCCATCAGTGCACTAACTAGCGGGGTCTACAATGAGCAGTTCTTC. Translating it yields CAISALTSGVYNEQFF.

V is TRBV7-8 and J is TRBJ1-3, with D possibly being TRBD1 (6 bases). CDR3 size: 16 residues. From germline, CDR1 is SGHVS and CDR2 FQNEAQ. With 5 bases removed from V and 4 bases from J, the gap between germline ends came to 18 bases. The CDR3: CASSTHRAVPGNTIYF. The CDR3 region has the DNA TGTGCCAGCAGCACCCACAGGGCCGTCCCGGGAAACACCATATATTTT.

In regard to this clone: The same CDR3 can be traced to other DNA sequences in this sample. The chain recombines TRBV18 with TRBJ2-3; TRBD1 aligns across 8 bases. Germline trimming cut 3 bases from V and 4 bases from J; bases unmatched to any gene: 3. This CDR3 spans 14 amino acids. Germline CDR1 and CDR2: KGHSH and LQKENI. The CDR3: CASSPLQGADTQYF. In DNA, the CDR3 is TGTGCCAGCTCACCGCTACAGGGGGCAGATACGCAGTATTTT.

The chain links TRBV27 to TRBJ1-2; D is undetermined. Germline V gene lookup returns CDR1 MNHEY and CDR2 SMNVEV (reference sequence). The CDR3 loop spans 15 amino acids. V shed 5 bases and J shed 2 bases, with 15 bases lying between them. The CDR3 loop is CASSPLGERNYGYTF. In nucleotides, the CDR3 is TGTGCCAGCAGTCCCCTCGGTGAGAGGAACTATGGCTACACCTTC.

The rearrangement joins TRBV7-8 to TRBJ1-6, with D possibly matching TRBD1 (5 bases). Germline lookup yields CDR1 SGHVS and CDR2 FQNEAQ. The CDR3 has 17 amino acids. Trimming took off 1 base at V and 2 bases at J, with 12 bases between the two ends. The CDR3 bases are TGTGCCAGCAGCTTAGTTTCTCAGGGCACCTATAATTCACCCCTCCACTTT. Translating it yields CASSLVSQGTYNSPLHF. Drawing the rest from reference TRBV7-8 and TRBJ1-6, the complete variable domain is GAGVSQSPRYKVAKRGQDVALRCDPISGHVSLFWYQQALGQGPEFLTYFQNEAQLDKSGLPSDRFFAERPEGSVSTLKIQRTQQEDSAVYLCASSLVSQGTYNSPLHFGNGTRLTVT.

This clone was recorded only once. This chain uses TRBV29-1 with TRBJ2-2, with D tentatively TRBD1 (5 bases). There are 14 residues in the CDR3. Germline V CDR1 and CDR2: SQVTM, ANQGSEA. Trimming took off 4 bases at V and 3 bases at J, with 12 bases between the two ends. CDR3 region: CSVAGQGYTGELFF. The CDR3 coding sequence is TGCAGCGTTGCTGGTCAGGGCTACACCGGGGAGCTGTTTTTT.

The chain couples TRBV5-1 to TRBJ2-1; TRBD1 is a possible D gene (6 bases). Trimming shortened V by 0 bases and J by 6 bases, and 7 bases separated the two germline ends. The germline V gene has CDR1 SGHRS and CDR2 YFSETQ. The CDR3 covers 13 residues. The DNA of the CDR3 is TGCGCCAGCAGCTTGGACAGGGTCAATGAGCAGTTCTTC. It is translated as CASSLDRVNEQFF. Filled out from reference TRBV5-1 and TRBJ2-1, the complete variable domain reads KAGVTQTPRYLIKTRGQQVTLSCSPISGHRSVSWYQQTPGQGLQFLFEYFSETQRNKGNFPGRFSGRQFSNSRSEMNVSTLELGDSALYLCASSLDRVNEQFFGPGTRLTVL.

V usage is TRBV2 and J usage is TRBJ2-3; 9 bases align to TRBD1. Trimming removed 6 bases from V and 4 bases from J; junction bases left unmatched: 5. The germline gives CDR1 SNHLY, CDR2 FYNNEI. This CDR3 comprises 14 residues. In DNA form, the CDR3 reads TGTGCCAGCAGCCGGGACAGGGACCCAGATACGCAGTATTTT. Translation gives CASSRDRDPDTQYF.

The chain joins TRBV28 to TRBJ2-5; TRBD1 matches 7 bases. Unmatched junction bases numbered 8, after V lost 6 bases and J lost 4 bases. The CDR3 extends over 14 amino acids. CDR1 is MDHEN, CDR2 SYDVKM, per germline. This CDR3 is CASRGQSRRETQYF. The DNA of the CDR3 is TGTGCCAGCAGGGGACAGTCAAGGCGAGAGACCCAGTACTTC.

This clone was picked up one time. J is TRBJ2-2 and V is TRBV6-5; a weak D match, TRBD1 (5 bases). CDR1 and CDR2 (germline): MNHEY, SVGAGI. Trimming cost V 7 bases and J 6 bases, with 18 bases left between them. This CDR3 comprises 15 residues. The CDR3 is CASTYQGRAPGELFF. The CDR3 bases are TGTGCCAGCACCTACCAAGGCAGGGCCCCCGGGGAGCTGTTTTTT.

The rearrangement uses TRBV12-5 and TRBJ1-1, with TRBD1 matching over 7 bases. Germline V lookup: CDR1 LGHNT, CDR2 FRNRAP. Trimming at V came to 2 bases and at J to 5 bases, leaving 5 bases not matched to a gene. This CDR3 is 14 amino acids long. The CDR3 DNA reads TGTGCTAGTGGTTTGACAACAGGGGAGACTGAAGCTTTCTTT. Its protein product is CASGLTTGETEAFF. Together with reference TRBV12-5 and TRBJ1-1, the CDR3 gives the full variable domain: DARVTQTPRHKVTEMGQEVTMRCQPILGHNTVFWYRQTMMQGLELLAYFRNRAPLDDSGMPKDRFSAEMPDATLATLKIQPSEPRDSAVYFCASGLTTGETEAFFGQGTRLTVV.

This clone occurred a few times. The genes are TRBV19 and TRBJ2-5; TRBD2 might be the D (7 bases). The CDR3 runs 14 residues. In germline, CDR1 is LNHDA, CDR2 SQIVND (reference sequence). Deletions cut 7 bases from V and 5 bases from J, with 17 bases between. The CDR3, as DNA: TGTGCCAGTACAGAGGGGGGGTCCGGGGAGACCCAGTACTTC. Translation gives CASTEGGSGETQYF. Full variable domain (missing parts from reference TRBV19 and TRBJ2-5): DGGITQSPKYLFRKEGQNVTLSCEQNLNHDAMYWYRQDPGQGLRLIYYSQIVNDFQKGDIAEGYSVSREKKESFPLTVTSAQKNPTAFYLCASTEGGSGETQYFGPGTRLLVL.

This clone has only a few counts. V usage is TRBV7-9 and J usage is TRBJ2-5; possibly TRBD1 for D (5 bases). Germline lookup yields CDR1 SEHNR and CDR2 FQNEAQ (reference sequence). This CDR3 contains 13 residues. V dropped 2 bases and J dropped 5 bases, with 9 bases sitting between them. The CDR3 spells CASSLRRVETQYF. CDR3 DNA: TGTGCCAGCAGCTTACGCAGGGTGGAGACCCAGTACTTC. The full variable domain, its missing parts supplied by reference TRBV7-9 and TRBJ2-5, is DTGVSQNPRHKITKRGQNVTFRCDPISEHNRLYWYRQTLGQGPEFLTYFQNEAQLEKSRLLSDRFSAERPKGSFSTLEIQRTEQGDSAMYLCASSLRRVETQYFGPGTRLLVL.

This clone was found a few times. CDR3 sequence reads: CASSVAVGQGFDYGYTF. CDR3 nucleotides: TGTGCCAGCAGCGTTGCTGTTGGACAGGGGTTTGACTATGGCTACACCTTC. The V gene is TRBV7-9, the J gene TRBJ1-2; 9 bases line up with TRBD1. Trimming took 5 bases from V and 3 from J; bases not matched to a gene: 13. Germline assignment: CDR1 SEHNR and CDR2 FQNEAQ (reference sequence). This CDR3 region has 17 residues.

This clone was detected only a few times. This sequence joins TRBV7-2 and TRBJ2-1; 13 positions agree with TRBD2. With V trimmed by 5 bases and J by 7 bases, 5 bases remained unmatched. Germline V gene sequence: CDR1 SGHTA, CDR2 FQGNSA. The CDR3 consists of 15 residues. CDR3 nucleotides: TGTGCCAGCAGCCAGACTAGCGGGGGGCGGAATGAGCAGTTCTTC. Its protein is CASSQTSGGRNEQFF.

V gene TRBV5-6 combines with J gene TRBJ2-5, with TRBD1 as a possible D gene (7 bases). Germline V gene sequence: CDR1 SGHDT, CDR2 YYEEEE. The CDR3 spans 15 residues. V was shortened by 5 bases and J by 4 bases, with 18 bases between the two germline ends. This chain's CDR3 is CASSPDRRGVETQYF. Here the CDR3 DNA reads TGTGCCAGCAGTCCGGACAGGAGGGGTGTAGAGACCCAGTACTTC. Drawing the rest from reference TRBV5-6 and TRBJ2-5, the complete variable domain is DAGVTQSPTHLIKTRGQQVTLRCSPKSGHDTVSWYQQALGQGPQFIFQYYEEEERQRGNFPDRFSGHQFPNYSSELNVNALLLGDSALYLCASSPDRRGVETQYFGPGTRLLVL.

V usage is TRBV7-2 and J usage is TRBJ1-3, with a tentative D call TRBD1 (6 bases). The CDR3 is 16 residues long. CDR1 SGHTA and CDR2 FQGNSA come from the germline V gene. The V end was cut by 1 base, the J end by 4 bases, with 14 bases between. The CDR3 spells CASSLGPGTTGNTIYF. DNA for the CDR3: TGTGCCAGCAGCTTAGGGCCCGGGACAACAGGAAACACCATATATTTT.

This chain links TRBV28 with TRBJ2-3; tentative D call: TRBD2 (6 bases). The CDR3 is made up of 15 amino acids. The germline CDR1 and CDR2 sequences are MDHEN and SYDVKM. V dropped 4 bases and J dropped 2 bases, with 13 bases sitting between them. The CDR3, as DNA: TGTGCCAGCAGTTCCATCGGGACTTTCACAGATACGCAGTATTTT. Protein product: CASSSIGTFTDTQYF.

The chain is built from TRBV15 and TRBJ1-2; D is perhaps TRBD1 (6 bases). This CDR3 spans 15 amino acids. V lost 0 bases and J 3 bases, leaving 11 bases between the germline ends. Per the germline V gene, CDR1 is LNHNV and CDR2 is YYDKDF (reference sequence). The DNA for the CDR3 is TGTGCCACCAGCAGAGATGGCCAGGGGCACTATGGCTACACCTTC. As protein: CATSRDGQGHYGYTF.

The V gene is TRBV7-2, the J gene TRBJ1-1, with 7 bases matching TRBD1. V dropped 2 bases and J dropped 5; count of bases not matched to a gene: 5. Germline CDR1 is SGHTA and CDR2 is FQGNSA. The CDR3 length is 14 residues. CDR3 sequence: CASSLRGQGTEAFF. The CDR3 nucleotides read TGTGCCAGCAGCTTAAGGGGGCAGGGGACTGAAGCTTTCTTT. The whole variable domain, remainder taken from reference TRBV7-2 and TRBJ1-1, is GAGVSQSPSNKVTEKGKDVELRCDPISGHTALYWYRQSLGQGLEFLIYFQGNSAPDKSGLPSDRFSAERTGGSVSTLTIQRTQQEDSAVYLCASSLRGQGTEAFFGQGTRLTVV.